A single sample is the source of the 9 T cell receptor beta chains below, sequenced in a study of regulatory T cells in long-lasting Graves disease. The time point here: persistent/refractory GD, antithyroid drugs over 5 years with positive TRAb. Preparation of the TCR library used RNA extracted from PBMCs. To make TCR beta libraries, researchers used iRepertoire HTBI primers and Arm-PCR of CDR3 regions. TCRdb re-called the multiplex PCR reads with MiXCR, one entry per CDR3 protein. The sample yields around 460,000 distinct CDR3 sequences, about a fifth seen once. The sample in question was peripheral blood mononuclear cells (PBMCs), obtained when the disease was refractory, from a patient treated with antithyroid drugs. These receptor sequences come from a female donor with Graves disease.

This clonotype was observed at least ten times. The chain carries TRBV7-6 and TRBJ1-1, with a tentative D call TRBD1 (5 bases). V lost 5 bases and J lost 5, with 15 bases in between. The CDR3 loop spans 14 amino acids. The germline V gene has CDR1 SGHVS and CDR2 FNYEAQ. In DNA, the CDR3 is TGTGCCAGCAGCCCGAACCGGGGGGGAACTGAAGCTTTCTTT. It is translated as CASSPNRGGTEAFF. Combining the CDR3 with reference TRBV7-6 and TRBJ1-1 gives the whole variable domain GAGVSQSPRYKVTKRGQDVALRCDPISGHVSLYWYRQALGQGPEFLTYFNYEAQQDKSGLPNDRFSAERPEGSISTLTIQRTEQRDSAMYRCASSPNRGGTEAFFGQGTRLTVV.

A few counts support this clonotype. This chain connects TRBV9 to TRBJ1-2; no definite D call. This CDR3 has 14 residues. Trimming took off 7 bases at V and 3 bases at J, with 16 bases between the two ends. The V gene's germline CDR1 is SGDLS and CDR2 YYNGEE. For the CDR3, the DNA is TGTGCCAGCTCACAAGGCCGGCCTGACTATGGCTACACCTTC. Encoded protein: CASSQGRPDYGYTF.

This clonotype was seen ten or more times. The chain couples TRBV28 to TRBJ2-5; 8 bases are shared with TRBD2. The CDR3 totals 13 residues. With V trimmed by 4 bases and J by 4 bases, 2 bases remained unmatched. Per the germline V gene, CDR1 is MDHEN and CDR2 is SYDVKM. The CDR3 loop reads CASSSGLAETQYF. CDR3 nucleotide sequence: TGTGCCAGCAGTTCCGGACTAGCAGAGACCCAGTACTTC.

This clonotype showed up many times. V gene TRBV12-3 or TRBV12-4 combines with J gene TRBJ2-5; 15 nucleotides match TRBD2. V shed 3 bases and J 5 bases; nucleotides not matched to a gene: 1. This CDR3 is built from 15 residues. The CDR3 sequence: CASSFGLAGGETQYF. Written as DNA, the CDR3 is TGTGCCAGCAGTTTCGGACTAGCGGGAGGGGAGACCCAGTACTTC.

The rearrangement uses TRBV29-1 and TRBJ1-2, with no clear D. Trimming pared 5 bases from V and 2 bases from J, leaving 12 bases between. Germline V lookup: CDR1 SQVTM, CDR2 ANQGSEA. The CDR3 sequence is 13 residues long. In DNA form, the CDR3 reads TGCAGCGTTTCCAAACAAGGCAACTATGGCTACACCTTC. Protein sequence: CSVSKQGNYGYTF.

V gene TRBV7-2 combines with J gene TRBJ2-7; weak D call: TRBD2 (5 bases). V lost 0 bases, J lost 3 bases, and 27 bases lay in between. There are 20 residues in the CDR3. Germline CDR1 SGHTA, CDR2 FQGNSA. CDR3 amino acids: CASSLAVRRQIARQRYEQYF. The CDR3 DNA reads as TGTGCCAGCAGCTTAGCTGTGCGTCGCCAAATAGCGCGCCAACGCTACGAGCAGTACTTC.

The chain links TRBV28 to TRBJ2-3; D uncertain. The CDR3 is 12 residues long. CDR1 MDHEN and CDR2 SYDVKM come from the germline V gene. Trimming removed 5 bases at V and 11 bases at J, with 14 bases between. CDR3 protein: CASSDPRTEQYF. The CDR3 DNA reads TGTGCCAGCAGTGACCCTAGGACGGAGCAGTATTTT.

The genes are TRBV20-1 and TRBJ2-7; 8 positions agree with TRBD1. The V segment lost 0 bases and the J segment 7 bases; nucleotides outside the gene matches: 11. Germline V gene lookup returns CDR1 DFQATT and CDR2 SNEGSKA (reference sequence). The CDR3 consists of 15 residues. The CDR3 sequence: CSARDRGTGPQEQYF. The CDR3 DNA sequence: TGCAGTGCTAGAGATCGGGGGACAGGTCCTCAAGAGCAGTACTTC.

This clonotype was seen a few times. The rearrangement links TRBV7-9 to TRBJ2-5, with 7 bases fitting TRBD2. Germline values: CDR1 SEHNR, CDR2 FQNEAQ (reference sequence). J lost 2 bases, V lost 5 bases, and 17 bases had no gene match. This CDR3 is 18 amino acids long. CDR3: CASSPPGLVELRQETQYF. CDR3 nucleotides: TGTGCCAGCAGCCCCCCCGGACTAGTCGAGTTACGGCAAGAGACCCAGTACTTC. The variable domain in full, completed from reference TRBV7-9 and TRBJ2-5, reads DTGVSQNPRHKITKRGQNVTFRCDPISEHNRLYWYRQTLGQGPEFLTYFQNEAQLEKSRLLSDRFSAERPKGSFSTLEIQRTEQGDSAMYLCASSPPGLVELRQETQYFGPGTRLLVL.